The clone carrying this T cell receptor beta chain was detected ten times or more. The CDR3 runs to 15 residues. Germline assignment: CDR1 SEHNR and CDR2 FQNEAQ (reference sequence). With V trimmed by 5 bases and J by 5 bases, 10 bases remained unmatched. Next came a second PCR, run for about 7 to 12 cycles, which used a sample-barcoded 5' primer along with a J-beta primer mix. TCRdb itself ran the 5' RACE reads through MiXCR, one entry per CDR3 protein. Here the sample spans hundreds of thousands of distinct CDR3 sequences, about 30% being singletons. The data were obtained in a study of blood T cells in healthy people across ages.

V and J are TRBV7-9 and TRBJ1-1, with 8 bases matching TRBD1. This receptor was taken from an elderly woman in good health. Sequenced: blood. As DNA, the CDR3 is TGTGCCAGCAGCCCGGGGACAGGAGCTATGACTGAAGCTTTCTTT. It yields the protein CASSPGTGAMTEAFF.